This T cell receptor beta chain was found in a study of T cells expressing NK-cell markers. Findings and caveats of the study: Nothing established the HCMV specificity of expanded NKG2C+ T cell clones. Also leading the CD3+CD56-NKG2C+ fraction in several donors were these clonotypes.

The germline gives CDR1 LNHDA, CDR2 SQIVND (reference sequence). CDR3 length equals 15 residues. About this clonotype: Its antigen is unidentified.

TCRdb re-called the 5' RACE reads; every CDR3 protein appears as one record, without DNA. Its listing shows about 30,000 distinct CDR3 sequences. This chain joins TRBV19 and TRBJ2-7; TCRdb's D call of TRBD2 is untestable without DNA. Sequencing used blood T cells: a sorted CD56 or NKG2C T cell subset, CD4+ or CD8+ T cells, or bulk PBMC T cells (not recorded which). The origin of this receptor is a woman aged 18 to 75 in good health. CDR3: CASSIGLADNYEQYF.